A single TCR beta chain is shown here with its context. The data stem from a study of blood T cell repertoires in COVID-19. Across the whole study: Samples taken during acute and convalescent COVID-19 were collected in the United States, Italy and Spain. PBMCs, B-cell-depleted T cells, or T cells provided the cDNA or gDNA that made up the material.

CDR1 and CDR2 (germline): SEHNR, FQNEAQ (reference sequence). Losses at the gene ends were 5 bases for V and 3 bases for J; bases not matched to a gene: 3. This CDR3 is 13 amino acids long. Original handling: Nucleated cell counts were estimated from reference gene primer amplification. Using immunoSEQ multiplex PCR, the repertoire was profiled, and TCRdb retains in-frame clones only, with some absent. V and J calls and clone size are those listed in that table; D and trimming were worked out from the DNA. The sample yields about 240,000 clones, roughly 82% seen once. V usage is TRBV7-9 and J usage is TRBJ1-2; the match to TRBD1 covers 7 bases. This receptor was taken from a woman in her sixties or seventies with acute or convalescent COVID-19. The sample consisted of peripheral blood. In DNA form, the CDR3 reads TGTGCCAGCAGCCCAGGGACAGACTATGGCTACACCTTC. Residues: CASSPGTDYGYTF.